These 15 T cell receptor beta chains share one sample of origin, sequenced in a study of cytomegalovirus exposure and HLA in healthy donors. The PCR was carried out with 60 Vbeta primers and 13 Jbeta primers. The assay was immunoSEQ multiplex PCR, and TCRdb's table has in-frame clones only and misses some. Among under 150,000 clones listed, 75% to 80% were seen once. Sequencing was performed on PBMCs. These TCRs come from a woman in her sixties in good health and CMV-seronegative.

The V and J genes are TRBV7-3 and TRBJ2-3; D is possibly TRBD1 (5 bases). The CDR3 runs 14 residues. Deletions cut 0 bases from V and 6 bases from J, with 10 bases between. CDR1 SGHTA and CDR2 FQGTGA come from the germline V gene. CDR3 nucleotide sequence: TGTGCCAGCAGCTTAACAGGGGCGCGGGATACGCAGTATTTT. Translating it yields CASSLTGARDTQYF. Full variable domain (remainder filled in from reference TRBV7-3 and TRBJ2-3): GAGVSQTPSNKVTEKGKYVELRCDPISGHTALYWYRQSLGQGPEFLIYFQGTGAADDSGLPNDRFFAVRPEGSVSTLKIQRTERGDSAVYLCASSLTGARDTQYFGPGTRLTVL.

This sequence joins TRBV27 and TRBJ2-3; D uncertain. Per the germline V gene, CDR1 is MNHEY and CDR2 is SMNVEV (reference sequence). Trimming stripped 5 bases from V and 6 bases from J, with 21 bases between. The CDR3 length is 16 residues. In DNA form, the CDR3 reads TGTGCCAGCAGTCTAGACCCGGAAAGACCCTCGGATACGCAGTATTTT. Encoded protein: CASSLDPERPSDTQYF.

DNA of the CDR3: TGTGCCAGCAGCGTCGGGGATTTGAACACTGAAGCTTTCTTT. Translation gives CASSVGDLNTEAFF. The V call is TRBV9, the J call TRBJ1-1, with no clear D. V was clipped by 2 bases and J by 0 bases, with 8 bases between them. Germline V CDR1 and CDR2: SGDLS, YYNGEE. This CDR3 has 14 amino acids.

The genes are TRBV2 and TRBJ1-5; D may be TRBD1 (6 bases). The germline V gene has CDR1 SNHLY and CDR2 FYNNEI. This CDR3 comprises 14 residues. With 7 bases removed from V and 7 bases from J, the gap between germline ends came to 17 bases. The CDR3 DNA reads as TGTGCCAGCACAGGTAGCGACAGGCTGCAGCCCCAGCATTTT. Amino acid sequence: CASTGSDRLQPQHF.

The chain uses TRBV7-2 and TRBJ2-1, with TRBD2 matching over 9 bases. Germline V gene sequence: CDR1 SGHTA, CDR2 FQGNSA. There are 15 residues in the CDR3. V was clipped by 6 bases and J by 0 bases; unmatched bases: 3. DNA for the CDR3: TGTGCCAGCAGGACTAGCGGAAGCTCCTACAATGAGCAGTTCTTC. Translating it yields CASRTSGSSYNEQFF.

This clone was detected once. The rearrangement joins TRBV6-1 to TRBJ1-2; 8 bases are a match to TRBD1. In germline, CDR1 is MNHNS, CDR2 SASEGT. The V gene end was trimmed by 4 bases and the J gene end by 4 bases; junction bases not matched to a gene: 11. The CDR3 has 16 residues. CDR3 protein: CASSAQQGGWFYGYTF. As DNA, the CDR3 is TGTGCCAGCAGTGCTCAACAGGGGGGGTGGTTCTATGGCTACACCTTC.

This clone was seen more than once but under ten times. The chain recombines TRBV6-6 with TRBJ1-2; D might be TRBD1 (6 bases). CDR1 is MNHNY, CDR2 SVGAGI, per germline (reference sequence). Deletions cut 7 bases from V and 6 bases from J, with 18 bases between. The length of the CDR3 is 14 residues. Written as DNA, the CDR3 is TGTGCCAGCACCCCTTCGGGACAACACCATGGCTACACCTTC. Its protein product is CASTPSGQHHGYTF.

This clone was seen a few times. The chain is built from TRBV6-1 and TRBJ1-1; TRBD1 agrees at 8 bases. Germline V gene sequence: CDR1 MNHNS, CDR2 SASEGT. J was trimmed by 0 bases and V by 6 bases; bases with no gene match: 3. The CDR3 runs 14 residues. In nucleotides, the CDR3 is TGTGCCAGCAGAAGACAGGGGATGAACACTGAAGCTTTCTTT. This encodes CASRRQGMNTEAFF.

V and J are TRBV30 and TRBJ1-1; no clear D gene. V lost 4 bases and J lost 5, with 14 bases in between. The CDR3 length is 13 residues. Germline assignment: CDR1 GTSNPN and CDR2 SVGIG (reference sequence). CDR3 bases: TGTGCCTGGACCCGAATGGGGAGGACTGAAGCTTTCTTT. Amino acid sequence: CAWTRMGRTEAFF.

The chain has TRBV2 and TRBJ1-4; D remains ambiguous. CDR3 length: 12 amino acids. Germline V gives CDR1 SNHLY, CDR2 FYNNEI. V gave up 8 bases and J gave up 10 bases, with 14 bases separating them. The CDR3 reads CASGEARGKLFF. CDR3 nucleotide sequence: TGTGCCAGCGGGGAAGCCCGCGGAAAACTGTTTTTT.

The rearrangement joins TRBV7-9 to TRBJ1-4; D not certain. V lost 5 bases and J lost 7, with 11 bases in between. The germline gives CDR1 SEHNR, CDR2 FQNEAQ (reference sequence). The CDR3 has 13 amino acids. The CDR3 protein is CASSINSPEKLFF. CDR3 coding DNA: TGTGCCAGCAGCATCAACAGTCCTGAAAAACTGTTTTTT.

The gene calls are TRBV19 and TRBJ2-7; TRBD2 aligns across 10 bases. This CDR3 has 16 residues. J was trimmed by 3 bases and V by 3 bases; bases with no gene match: 8. Per the germline V gene, CDR1 is LNHDA and CDR2 is SQIVND (reference sequence). Here the CDR3 DNA reads TGTGCCAGTAGTATCGGGGCTAGCGGGGGTTTCTACGAGCAGTACTTC. Its translation is CASSIGASGGFYEQYF.

The chain recombines TRBV28 with TRBJ1-2; TRBD1 agrees at 11 bases. V was clipped by 3 bases and J by 1 base; unmatched bases: 7. The CDR3 is made up of 17 amino acids. Germline CDR1 MDHEN, CDR2 SYDVKM. This CDR3 is CASSFSGTGGLNYGYTF. CDR3 DNA sequence: TGTGCCAGCAGTTTCTCCGGGACAGGGGGGCTTAACTATGGCTACACCTTC.

The V and J genes are TRBV19 and TRBJ1-1; D uncertain. This CDR3 has 12 amino acids. Germline CDR1 LNHDA, CDR2 SQIVND (reference sequence). Trimming removed 1 base at V and 7 bases at J, with 7 bases between. CDR3 in DNA: TGTGCCAGTAGTATAGGTGGGAGTGAAGCTTTCTTT. Its protein product is CASSIGGSEAFF.

This chain's CDR3 is CASSVGVAASTDTQYF. The CDR3 DNA follows: TGTGCCAGCAGCGTCGGGGTAGCGGCCTCCACAGATACGCAGTATTTT. V is TRBV9 and J is TRBJ2-3; D is perhaps TRBD2 (6 bases). CDR3 size: 16 residues. CDR1 is SGDLS and CDR2 is YYNGEE in the germline V gene. Trimming stripped 2 bases from V and 2 bases from J, with 15 bases between.